Below are 8 T cell receptor beta chains sequenced from a single sample in a study of cytomegalovirus exposure and HLA in healthy donors. In the PCR, 60 Vbeta and 13 Jbeta primers were used. Method: immunoSEQ multiplex PCR; TCRdb's copy keeps in-frame clones and lacks some. The sample has 150,000 to 180,000 clones; 80% are singletons. Sequences were obtained from PBMCs. The receptors were gathered from a woman in her thirties or forties in good health and CMV-seropositive.

This chain links TRBV5-1 with TRBJ2-3; 10 bases agree with TRBD2. CDR3 length equals 16 residues. The germline CDR1 and CDR2 sequences are SGHRS and YFSETQ. With V trimmed by 3 bases and J by 0 bases, 4 bases remained unmatched. The CDR3 DNA is TGCGCCAGCAGCTCCTATAGCGGGAGGAGCACAGATACGCAGTATTTT. Its protein product is CASSSYSGRSTDTQYF.

This clone was seen once. V is TRBV7-8 and J is TRBJ1-1; perhaps TRBD1 as D (5 bases). The CDR3 totals 14 residues. Trimming removed 2 bases at V and 5 bases at J, with 12 bases between. Germline V CDR1 and CDR2: SGHVS, FQNEAQ. CDR3 amino acids: CASSLNSGTTEAFF. The DNA for the CDR3 is TGTGCCAGCAGCTTAAACAGCGGGACTACTGAAGCTTTCTTT.

This rearrangement joins TRBV29-1 to TRBJ1-2, with 9 bases matching TRBD1. Germline V gene sequence: CDR1 SQVTM, CDR2 ANQGSEA. With V trimmed by 6 bases and J by 3 bases, 5 bases remained unmatched. The CDR3 has 13 residues. The chain's CDR3 is CSVRDRADYGYTF. In DNA, the CDR3 is TGCAGCGTGAGGGACAGGGCAGACTATGGCTACACCTTC.

This chain connects TRBV9 to TRBJ1-5, with unresolved D. Germline V gene sequence: CDR1 SGDLS, CDR2 YYNGEE. The CDR3 covers 14 residues. The V and J ends lost 0 bases and 0 bases respectively, with 4 bases between them. CDR3 residues: CASSVGSSNQPQHF. The CDR3 DNA sequence: TGTGCCAGCAGCGTAGGCAGTAGCAATCAGCCCCAGCATTTT.

The CDR3 spells CASSPGQGIDEQFF. The CDR3 nucleotides are TGCGCCAGCAGCCCGGGACAGGGGATCGATGAGCAGTTCTTC. The chain is built from TRBV5-1 and TRBJ2-1, with 10 bases fitting TRBD1. Germline CDR1 and CDR2: SGHRS and YFSETQ. The CDR3 has 14 amino acids. V shed 4 bases, J shed 8 bases, and the junction held 6 bases outside the gene matches.

The V call is TRBV28, the J call TRBJ1-2, with D maybe TRBD1 (6 bases). The germline CDR1 and CDR2 sequences are MDHEN and SYDVKM. This CDR3 spans 14 amino acids. With 7 bases removed from V and 4 bases from J, the gap between germline ends came to 16 bases. This CDR3 reads CASIKERGGYGYTF. CDR3 sequence (DNA): TGTGCCAGCATCAAAGAGAGGGGGGGCTATGGCTACACCTTC.

The V gene is TRBV7-8, the J gene TRBJ1-5; D remains ambiguous. The CDR3 runs to 15 residues. CDR1 is SGHVS and CDR2 is FQNEAQ in the germline V gene. Trimming stripped 7 bases from V and 2 bases from J, with 15 bases between. CDR3 region: CASTPGREGNQPQHF. DNA for the CDR3: TGTGCCAGCACCCCCGGGAGGGAGGGCAATCAGCCCCAGCATTTT.

The chain has TRBV28 and TRBJ2-2, with 9 positions matching TRBD1. V shed 5 bases and J 2 bases; nucleotides not matched to a gene: 6. The germline gives CDR1 MDHEN, CDR2 SYDVKM. The CDR3 has 16 residues. CDR3: CASSQVTGGNTGELFF. CDR3 nucleotide sequence: TGTGCCAGCAGTCAAGTGACAGGGGGTAACACCGGGGAGCTGTTTTTT.